A selection of T cell receptor beta chains follows, all from one sample in a study of long-term antiretroviral therapy in people with HIV. TCRdb's table, derived via immunoSEQ multiplex PCR, lists solely in-frame clones and lacks some. The table shows 35,000 to 45,000 clones, with about 80% occurring only once. The sequencing here drew on unsorted PBMCs, taken 3.4 years after starting antiretroviral therapy. These receptors were taken from a man aged 25 to 45 with HIV. CDR3s include the opening cysteine and the closing phenylalanine or tryptophan. Each record gives: V gene, J gene, clone size, D gene, CDR3 DNA, CDR3 protein. The D gene is left open where the match is weak. Only part of the rows carry a size: once, few, many, or a class if the clone is expanded.

TRBV7-2	TRBJ1-1	.	.	TGTGCCAGCAGCTTAGTTTGGGGGAACACTGAAGCTTTCTTT	CASSLVWGNTEAFF
TRBV6-5	TRBJ2-7	.	.	TGTGCCAGCAGTCCAAGGGGCCAGAGATCCTACGAGCAGTACTTC	CASSPRGQRSYEQYF
TRBV19	TRBJ2-3	.	TRBD1	TGTGCCAGTAGTGAGGACAGGGCCGATACGCAGTATTTT	CASSEDRADTQYF
TRBV2	TRBJ2-1	.	TRBD2	TGTGCCAGCAGGGAGGCTAGCGGGATTTTTTTAGGGCTCAATGAGCAGTTCTTC	CASREASGIFLGLNEQFF
TRBV2	TRBJ1-4	.	.	TGTGCCAGCCAAGGTACCGCACTTACTGAAAAACTGTTTTTT	CASQGTALTEKLFF
TRBV19	TRBJ2-6	.	.	TGTGCCAGTAGTCGCCCGGGGGGCGCTGGGGCCAACGTCCTGACTTTC	CASSRPGGAGANVLTF
TRBV27	TRBJ2-2	.	.	TGTGCCAGCAGTTTGGGAGCGAGCACCGGGGAGCTGTTTTTT	CASSLGASTGELFF
TRBV20-1	TRBJ1-1	.	.	TGCAGTGCACGGAGGGACATCGAAGCTTTCTTT	CSARRDIEAFF
TRBV6-1	TRBJ1-5	.	.	TGTGCCAGCAGTGAAGCAGGGGGTAGCTATCAGCCCCAGCATTTT	CASSEAGGSYQPQHF
TRBV5-4	TRBJ1-4	.	TRBD1	TGTGCCAGCAGCCTGTGGGACAGTGAAAAACTGTTTTTT	CASSLWDSEKLFF
TRBV11-2	TRBJ2-1	.	TRBD2	TGTGCCAGCCGCGGGGGCGAGCGGGAGCGTCATGAGCAGTTCTTC	CASRGGERERHEQFF
TRBV4-1	TRBJ1-1	.	.	TGCGCCAGCAGCCAAGCTCACGGGGGTATTCCTGAAGCTTTCTTT	CASSQAHGGIPEAFF
TRBV7-3	TRBJ2-7	few	TRBD1	TGTGCCAGCAGCCCAGGGACAGGGATGGACGAGCAGTACTTC	CASSPGTGMDEQYF
TRBV30	TRBJ2-7	.	.	TGTGCCTGGAGTCCCATTGGTTGGCCAAGCTCCTACGAGCAGTACTTC	CAWSPIGWPSSYEQYF
TRBV19	TRBJ1-1	.	.	TGTGCCAGTAAAGGCGAGTACACTGAAGCTTTCTTT	CASKGEYTEAFF
TRBV6-1	TRBJ2-7	once	.	TGTGCCAGCAGTGAGAACTACGAGCAGTACTTC	CASSENYEQYF
TRBV9	TRBJ2-1	.	TRBD2	TGTGCCAGCAGCGCCCGCGGGGGGACTAGCGATGAGCAGTTCTTC	CASSARGGTSDEQFF
TRBV18	TRBJ1-4	.	TRBD1	TGTGCCAGCTCACCGGGACAGGGATTTGAAAAACTGTTTTTT	CASSPGQGFEKLFF
TRBV7-9	TRBJ2-7	.	TRBD2	TGTGCCAGCAGCCTCCTAGCGGGAGGCGACGAGCAGTACTTC	CASSLLAGGDEQYF